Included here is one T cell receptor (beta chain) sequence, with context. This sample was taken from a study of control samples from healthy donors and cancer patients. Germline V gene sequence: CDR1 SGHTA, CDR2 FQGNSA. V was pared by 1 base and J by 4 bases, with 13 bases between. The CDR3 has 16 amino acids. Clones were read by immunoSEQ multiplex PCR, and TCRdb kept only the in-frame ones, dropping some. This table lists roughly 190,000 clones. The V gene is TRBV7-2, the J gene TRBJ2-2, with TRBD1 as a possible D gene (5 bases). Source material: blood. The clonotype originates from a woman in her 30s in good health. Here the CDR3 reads CASSLVVGDGTGELFF. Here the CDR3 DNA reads TGTGCCAGCAGCTTAGTCGTAGGGGATGGCACCGGGGAGCTGTTTTTT.